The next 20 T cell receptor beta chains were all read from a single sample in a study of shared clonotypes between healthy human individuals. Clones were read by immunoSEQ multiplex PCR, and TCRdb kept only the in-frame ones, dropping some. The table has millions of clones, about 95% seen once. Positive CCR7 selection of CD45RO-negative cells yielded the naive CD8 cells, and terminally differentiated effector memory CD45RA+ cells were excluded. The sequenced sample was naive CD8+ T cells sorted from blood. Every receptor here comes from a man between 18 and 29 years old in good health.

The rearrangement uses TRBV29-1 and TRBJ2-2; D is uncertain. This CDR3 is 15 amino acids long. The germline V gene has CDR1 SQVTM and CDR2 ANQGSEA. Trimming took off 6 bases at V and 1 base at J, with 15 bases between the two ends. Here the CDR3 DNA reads TGCAGCGTCTCAGCCCCGGTAGTGAACACCGGGGAGCTGTTTTTT. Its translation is CSVSAPVVNTGELFF.

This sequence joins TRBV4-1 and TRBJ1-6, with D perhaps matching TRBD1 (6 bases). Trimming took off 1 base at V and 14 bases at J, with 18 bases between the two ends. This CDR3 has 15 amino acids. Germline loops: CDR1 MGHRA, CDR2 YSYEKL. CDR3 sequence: CASSQGHVQGITLHF. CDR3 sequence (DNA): TGCGCCAGCAGCCAAGGCCATGTACAGGGTATCACCCTCCACTTT.

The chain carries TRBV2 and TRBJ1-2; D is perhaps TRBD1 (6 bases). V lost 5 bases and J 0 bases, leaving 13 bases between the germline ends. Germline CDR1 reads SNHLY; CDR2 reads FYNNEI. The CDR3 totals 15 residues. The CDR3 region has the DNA TGTGCCAGCAGTCGATCCGGACAGACTAACTATGGCTACACCTTC. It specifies CASSRSGQTNYGYTF.

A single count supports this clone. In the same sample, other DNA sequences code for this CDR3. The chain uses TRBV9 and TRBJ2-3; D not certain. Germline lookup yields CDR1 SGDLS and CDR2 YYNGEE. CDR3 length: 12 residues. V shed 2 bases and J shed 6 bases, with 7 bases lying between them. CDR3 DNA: TGTGCCAGCAGCGTCGGCGATGATACGCAGTATTTT. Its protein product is CASSVGDDTQYF.

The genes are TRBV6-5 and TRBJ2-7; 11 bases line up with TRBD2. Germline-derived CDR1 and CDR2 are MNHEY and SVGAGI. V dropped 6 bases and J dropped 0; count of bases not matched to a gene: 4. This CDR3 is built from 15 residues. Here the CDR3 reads CASSPGLADSYEQYF. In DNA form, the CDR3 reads TGTGCCAGCAGCCCGGGACTAGCGGACTCCTACGAGCAGTACTTC.

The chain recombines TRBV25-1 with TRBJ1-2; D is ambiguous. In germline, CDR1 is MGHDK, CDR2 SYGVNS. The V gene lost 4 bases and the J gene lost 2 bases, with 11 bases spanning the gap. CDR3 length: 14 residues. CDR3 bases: TGTGCCAGCAGTGTTCGGACGCTGAACTATGGCTACACCTTC. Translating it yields CASSVRTLNYGYTF.

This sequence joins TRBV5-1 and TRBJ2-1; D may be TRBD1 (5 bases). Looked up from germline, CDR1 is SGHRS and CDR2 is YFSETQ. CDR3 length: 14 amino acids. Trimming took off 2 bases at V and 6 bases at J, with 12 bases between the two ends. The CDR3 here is CASSFSRAPNEQFF. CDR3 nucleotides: TGCGCCAGCAGCTTCTCCAGGGCTCCCAATGAGCAGTTCTTC. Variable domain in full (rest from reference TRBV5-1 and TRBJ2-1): KAGVTQTPRYLIKTRGQQVTLSCSPISGHRSVSWYQQTPGQGLQFLFEYFSETQRNKGNFPGRFSGRQFSNSRSEMNVSTLELGDSALYLCASSFSRAPNEQFFGPGTRLTVL.

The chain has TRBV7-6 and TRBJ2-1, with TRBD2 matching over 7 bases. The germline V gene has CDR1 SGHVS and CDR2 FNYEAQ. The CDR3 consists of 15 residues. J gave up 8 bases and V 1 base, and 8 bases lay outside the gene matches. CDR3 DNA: TGTGCCAGCAGCTTAGATCCGACTAGCAAGCATGAGCAGTTCTTC. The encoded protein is CASSLDPTSKHEQFF.

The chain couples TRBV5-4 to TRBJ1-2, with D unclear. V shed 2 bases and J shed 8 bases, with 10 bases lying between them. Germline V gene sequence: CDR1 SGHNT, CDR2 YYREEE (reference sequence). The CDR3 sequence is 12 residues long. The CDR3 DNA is TGTGCCAGCAGCTTTGAGGGCTTGGGCTACACCTTC. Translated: CASSFEGLGYTF.

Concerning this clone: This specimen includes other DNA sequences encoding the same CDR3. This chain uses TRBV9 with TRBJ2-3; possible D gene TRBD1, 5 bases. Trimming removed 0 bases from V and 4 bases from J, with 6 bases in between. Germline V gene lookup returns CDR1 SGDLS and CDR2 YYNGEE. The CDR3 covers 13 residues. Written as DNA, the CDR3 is TGTGCCAGCAGCGTAGTAGGGGCAGATACGCAGTATTTT. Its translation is CASSVVGADTQYF.

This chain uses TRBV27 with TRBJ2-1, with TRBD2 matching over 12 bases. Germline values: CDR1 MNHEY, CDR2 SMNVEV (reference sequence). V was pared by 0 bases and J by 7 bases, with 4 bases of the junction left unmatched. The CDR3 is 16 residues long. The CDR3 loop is CASSLSAGTSGNEQFF. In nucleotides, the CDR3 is TGTGCCAGCAGTTTATCGGCGGGGACTAGCGGGAATGAGCAGTTCTTC.

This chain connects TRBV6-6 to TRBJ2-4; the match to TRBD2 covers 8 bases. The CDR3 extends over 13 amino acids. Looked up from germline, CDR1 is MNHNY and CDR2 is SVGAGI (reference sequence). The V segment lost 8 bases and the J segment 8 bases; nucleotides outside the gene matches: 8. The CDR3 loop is CASSGTSGYIQYF. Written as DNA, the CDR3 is TGTGCCAGCTCAGGTACTAGCGGCTACATTCAGTACTTC.

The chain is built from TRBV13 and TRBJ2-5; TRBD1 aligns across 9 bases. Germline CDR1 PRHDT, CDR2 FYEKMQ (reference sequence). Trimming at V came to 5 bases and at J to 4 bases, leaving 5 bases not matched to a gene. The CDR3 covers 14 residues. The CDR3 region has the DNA TGTGCCAGCAGCCACGGGACAGGGCGAGAGACCCAGTACTTC. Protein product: CASSHGTGRETQYF.

This CDR3 is CAWIRAEEQYF. CDR3 nucleotide sequence: TGTGCCTGGATCCGGGCAGAGGAGCAGTACTTC. The chain is built from TRBV30 and TRBJ2-7, with D unresolved. The V gene lost 4 bases and the J gene lost 7 bases, with 11 bases spanning the gap. This CDR3 is 11 amino acids long. Germline CDR1 and CDR2: GTSNPN and SVGIG (reference sequence). Drawing the rest from reference TRBV30 and TRBJ2-7, the complete variable domain is SQTIHQWPATLVQPVGSPLSLECTVEGTSNPNLYWYRQAAGRGLQLLFYSVGIGQISSEVPQNLSASRPQDRQFILSSKKLLLSDSGFYLCAWIRAEEQYFGPGTRLTVT.

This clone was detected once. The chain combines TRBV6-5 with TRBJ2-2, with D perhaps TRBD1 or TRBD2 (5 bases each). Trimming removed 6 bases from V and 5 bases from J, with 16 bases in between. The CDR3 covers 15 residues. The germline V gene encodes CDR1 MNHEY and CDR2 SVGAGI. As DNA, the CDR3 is TGTGCCAGCAGCCCCGGGACCACCTTTACCGGGGAGCTGTTTTTT. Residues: CASSPGTTFTGELFF.

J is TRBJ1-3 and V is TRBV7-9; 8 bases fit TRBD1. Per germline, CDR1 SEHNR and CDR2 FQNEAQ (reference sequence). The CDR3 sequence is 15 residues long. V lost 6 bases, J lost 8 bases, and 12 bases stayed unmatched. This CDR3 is CASSQPGTGAHTIYF. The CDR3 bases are TGTGCCAGCAGTCAACCGGGGACAGGCGCACACACCATATATTTT.

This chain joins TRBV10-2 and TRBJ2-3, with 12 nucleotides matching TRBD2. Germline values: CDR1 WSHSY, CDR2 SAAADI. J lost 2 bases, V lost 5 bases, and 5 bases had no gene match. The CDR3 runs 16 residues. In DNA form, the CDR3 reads TGCGCCAGCAGTTTCCTAGCGGGGGGGGACACAGATACGCAGTATTTT. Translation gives CASSFLAGGDTDTQYF.

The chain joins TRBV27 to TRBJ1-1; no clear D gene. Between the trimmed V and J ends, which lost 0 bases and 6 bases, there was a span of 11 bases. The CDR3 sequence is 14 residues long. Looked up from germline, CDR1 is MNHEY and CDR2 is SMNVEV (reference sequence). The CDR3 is CASSLSPGLAEAFF. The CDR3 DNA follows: TGTGCCAGCAGTTTATCCCCCGGGTTGGCTGAAGCTTTCTTT.

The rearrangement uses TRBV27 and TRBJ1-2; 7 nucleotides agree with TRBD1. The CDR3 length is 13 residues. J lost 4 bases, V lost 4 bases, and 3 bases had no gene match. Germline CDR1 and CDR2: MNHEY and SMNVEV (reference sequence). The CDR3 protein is CASSSTGIYGYTF. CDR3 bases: TGTGCCAGCAGTTCGACAGGGATCTATGGCTACACCTTC.

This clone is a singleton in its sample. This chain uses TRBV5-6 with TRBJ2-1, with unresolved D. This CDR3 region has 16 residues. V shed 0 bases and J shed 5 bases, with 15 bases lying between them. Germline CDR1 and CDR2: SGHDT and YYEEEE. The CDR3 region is CASSLERALLDNEQFF. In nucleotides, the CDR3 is TGTGCCAGCAGCTTGGAAAGGGCCTTGTTGGACAATGAGCAGTTCTTC.